Presented here are 5 T cell receptor beta chains from one specimen sequenced in a study of molecular identifiers for immune sequencing clone quantification. TCRdb re-called the PCR reads with MiXCR, one entry per CDR3 protein. The sample contains tens of thousands of distinct CDR3 sequences, less than 20% of which appear only once. Source material: naive CD8+ T cells from blood, with Jurkat cell RNA spiked in. As for subset: FACS-sorted CD8+CD4-CCR7+CD45RA+ naive T cells. These TCRs come from a human donor in good health. Some libraries in this study had Jurkat cell RNA spiked in.

The chain links TRBV13 to TRBJ2-1; D gene uncertain. The CDR3 consists of 11 residues. Trimming stripped 1 base from V and 11 bases from J, with 6 bases between. CDR1 PRHDT and CDR2 FYEKMQ come from the germline V gene (reference sequence). The CDR3 here is CASSLDQKQFF. The CDR3 DNA reads TGTGCCAGCAGCTTAGATCAGAAGCAGTTCTTC.

There are a few counts of this clonotype. The CDR3 sequence: CASSLRNEKLFF. CDR3 bases: TGTGCCAGCAGCTTACGGAATGAAAAACTGTTTTTT. The rearrangement links TRBV7-9 to TRBJ1-4; D unresolved. CDR3 length: 12 residues. Trimming left V 2 bases short and J 5 bases short, with 3 bases between. Germline V CDR1 and CDR2: SEHNR, FQNEAQ (reference sequence).

This clonotype has a count of ten or more. The chain is built from TRBV20-1 and TRBJ2-7; D not resolved. The ends were cut back, 1 base at V and 5 bases at J, with 15 bases in the middle. Germline V gene data show CDR1 as DFQATT and CDR2 as SNEGSKA (reference sequence). The CDR3 runs 14 residues. The CDR3 sequence: CSARGGYPPNEQYF. The CDR3 DNA reads as TGCAGTGCTAGAGGGGGATACCCCCCCAACGAGCAGTACTTC.

Comment on this clonotype: This could be a read error, since a much larger clone is one nucleotide away. The rearrangement links TRBV10-1 to TRBJ2-7, with D maybe TRBD2 (5 bases). V shed 11 bases and J shed 9 bases, with 26 bases lying between them. The CDR3 has 14 residues. Per the germline V gene, CDR1 is WNHNN and CDR2 is SYGVQD (reference sequence). Here the CDR3 DNA reads TGCGCCGGACCACTGGACGGGAATAATTATGTGCAGTACTTC. It yields the protein CAGPLDGNNYVQYF.

The chain joins TRBV28 to TRBJ2-1; the match to TRBD2 covers 9 bases. This CDR3 region has 16 residues. The ends lost 5 bases at V and 6 bases at J; junction bases unmatched: 11. Germline V gives CDR1 MDHEN, CDR2 SYDVKM. The CDR3: CASSNLAGTPGNEQFF. CDR3 nucleotides: TGTGCCAGCAGTAACCTAGCGGGGACCCCCGGCAATGAGCAGTTCTTC.